This T cell receptor beta chain comes out of a study of blood T cell dynamics during melanoma immunotherapy. Each bulk PBMC sample had roughly 0.35 ug DNA loaded. Generated by immunoSEQ multiplex PCR, the TCRdb table keeps only in-frame clones and is missing some. The sample includes approximately 11,000 clones, roughly 87% seen only once; the top ten take less than 25%. V lost 5 bases and J lost 5, with 7 bases in between. Per germline, CDR1 MDHEN and CDR2 SYDVKM. The CDR3 has 12 residues. Time point given: week 3, after first cycle of checkpoint inhibitor. Samples come from before therapy and from week 3 after the first blockade cycle. Patients had no prior systemic cancer treatment, immunosuppressants or other active cancers.

Material: blood, obtained from a patient treated with checkpoint blockade. This rearrangement joins TRBV28 to TRBJ1-3; D is undetermined. This sequence was found in a human donor with melanoma. CDR3 sequence reads: CASSRERNTIYF. CDR3 nucleotides: TGTGCCAGCAGTCGGGAACGAAACACCATATATTTT.